The 20 T cell receptor beta chains presented below share a single source sample, sequenced in a study of blood T cell repertoires in COVID-19 (dated by TCRdb to 2020 to 2021). Libraries were prepared through the immunoSEQ multiplex PCR assay. TCRdb stores this immuneACCESS table with in-frame sequences only. Part of the clones is absent; in the studies checked, under half of the shortfall reflects unresolved V genes, and no reason is known for the rest. This sample comprises about 250,000 clones, about 83% of them detected only once. In total, the top ten clones hold 3% to 4% of the sample. Source material: PBMCs or T cells enriched from blood (not recorded which). These receptors originate from a woman in her thirties or forties who had been exposed to COVID-19.

This clone was recorded a few times. This chain joins TRBV5-5 and TRBJ2-7; TRBD1 matches at 8 bases. Germline CDR1 is SGHKS and CDR2 is YYEKEE (reference sequence). After removal of 2 bases from V and 5 bases from J, the junction contained 18 bases not matched to a gene. This CDR3 contains 18 residues. CDR3 DNA: TGTGCCAGCAGCTTACTTGGGAAACAGGGGGGACTTTCCCACGAGCAGTACTTC. It encodes CASSLLGKQGGLSHEQYF. Looking up the rest from reference TRBV5-5 and TRBJ2-7 gives the full variable domain: DAGVTQSPTHLIKTRGQQVTLRCSPISGHKSVSWYQQVLGQGPQFIFQYYEKEERGRGNFPDRFSARQFPNYSSELNVNALLLGDSALYLCASSLLGKQGGLSHEQYFGPGTRLTVT.

This clone was observed at least ten times. The chain couples TRBV7-3 to TRBJ2-7; 7 nucleotides align to TRBD1. Trimming cost V 3 bases and J 6 bases; bases outside gene matches: 8. Looked up from germline, CDR1 is SGHTA and CDR2 is FQGTGA. This CDR3 region has 14 residues. The CDR3 loop is CASSFRQGSPEQYF. DNA for the CDR3: TGTGCCAGCAGCTTCAGACAGGGTAGCCCCGAGCAGTACTTC.

This clone was counted once. The chain links TRBV2 to TRBJ2-5; D not certain. CDR3 length: 12 amino acids. Germline CDR1 SNHLY, CDR2 FYNNEI. The ends were cut back, 4 bases at V and 9 bases at J, with 12 bases in the middle. CDR3 in amino acids: CASSVASDAQYF. CDR3 in DNA: TGTGCCAGCAGTGTGGCTAGTGATGCCCAGTACTTC.

This rearrangement joins TRBV7-8 to TRBJ1-2; TRBD1 agrees at 7 bases. Germline CDR1 and CDR2: SGHVS and FQNEAQ. Trimming took 3 bases from V and 8 from J; bases not matched to a gene: 6. The CDR3 has 13 amino acids. In nucleotides, the CDR3 is TGTGCCAGCAGCTTGGAGACAGGGTTGGGCTACACCTTC. Amino acids: CASSLETGLGYTF. The full variable domain, with the rest looked up from reference TRBV7-8 and TRBJ1-2, is GAGVSQSPRYKVAKRGQDVALRCDPISGHVSLFWYQQALGQGPEFLTYFQNEAQLDKSGLPSDRFFAERPEGSVSTLKIQRTQQEDSAVYLCASSLETGLGYTFGSGTRLTVV.

The V and J genes are TRBV7-8 and TRBJ2-3; TRBD1 is a possible D gene (6 bases). The germline CDR1 and CDR2 sequences are SGHVS and FQNEAQ. V was pared by 5 bases and J by 1 base, with 13 bases between. There are 15 residues in the CDR3. The CDR3 DNA reads TGTGCCAGCAGCAGCCTGGGGGCTGGCACAGATACGCAGTATTTT. Protein product: CASSSLGAGTDTQYF.

The rearrangement links TRBV5-1 to TRBJ2-3; D uncertain. V lost 4 bases and J 1 base, leaving 13 bases between the germline ends. CDR3 length: 15 amino acids. Germline lookup yields CDR1 SGHRS and CDR2 YFSETQ. The CDR3 nucleotides are TGCGCCAGCAGCCTCGGAGCGTTCGGCACAGATACGCAGTATTTT. Its protein product is CASSLGAFGTDTQYF. The variable domain in full, completed from reference TRBV5-1 and TRBJ2-3, reads KAGVTQTPRYLIKTRGQQVTLSCSPISGHRSVSWYQQTPGQGLQFLFEYFSETQRNKGNFPGRFSGRQFSNSRSEMNVSTLELGDSALYLCASSLGAFGTDTQYFGPGTRLTVL.

CDR3 sequence: CASSIQLGGATDTQYF. The CDR3 region has the DNA TGTGCCAGTAGTATACAGTTGGGGGGAGCCACAGATACGCAGTATTTT. V usage is TRBV19 and J usage is TRBJ2-3; a weak D match, TRBD2 (6 bases). V was cut by 2 bases and J by 2 bases, with 14 bases left in between. This CDR3 spans 16 amino acids. CDR1 is LNHDA, CDR2 SQIVND, per germline (reference sequence).

To note about this clone: The CDR3 ends on some other residue instead of the conserved phenylalanine or tryptophan, so this is likely a read error. It is unclear where the CDR3 begins or ends on the DNA, so no DNA is shown, and the CDR3 is as TCRdb lists it. The chain has TRBV5-8 and TRBJ1-1. The germline V gene encodes CDR1 SGHTS and CDR2 YDEGEE. Ends included, the CDR3 has 12 residues. CDR3 protein: CASSRLNLGGTI.

This CDR3 reads CASSPGTEETQYF. As DNA, the CDR3 is TGTGCCAGCAGCCCGGGGACAGAAGAGACCCAGTACTTC. The V gene is TRBV5-4, the J gene TRBJ2-5; 7 bases match TRBD1. CDR3 length: 13 amino acids. V was clipped by 4 bases and J by 3 bases; unmatched bases: 3. Germline V gene sequence: CDR1 SGHNT, CDR2 YYREEE (reference sequence). The whole variable domain, filled in from reference TRBV5-4 and TRBJ2-5, reads ETGVTQSPTHLIKTRGQQVTLRCSSQSGHNTVSWYQQALGQGPQFIFQYYREEENGRGNFPPRFSGLQFPNYSSELNVNALELDDSALYLCASSPGTEETQYFGPGTRLLVL.

This chain links TRBV6-2 or TRBV6-3 with TRBJ2-1, with 14 nucleotides matching TRBD2. The CDR3 spans 14 residues. Looked up from germline, CDR1 is MNHEY and CDR2 is SVGEGT. V shed 5 bases and J 8 bases; nucleotides not matched to a gene: 2. CDR3 in amino acids: CASSQGLAGDEQFF. For the CDR3, the DNA is TGTGCCAGCAGTCAGGGACTAGCGGGGGATGAGCAGTTCTTC.

The rearrangement joins TRBV28 to TRBJ1-5; no firm D call. CDR1 and CDR2 (germline): MDHEN, SYDVKM. The V and J ends lost 10 bases and 6 bases respectively, with 7 bases between them. CDR3 length equals 10 residues. The CDR3 is CAIGSQPQHF. The CDR3 nucleotides read TGTGCCATCGGGAGTCAGCCCCAGCATTTT.

The chain employs TRBV7-9 and TRBJ2-5; TRBD1 matches at 12 bases. V was clipped by 4 bases and J by 6 bases; unmatched bases: 12. CDR3 size: 17 residues. Germline CDR1 SEHNR, CDR2 FQNEAQ (reference sequence). The CDR3 is CASSSQAGTGGAKTQYF. The DNA of the CDR3 is TGTGCCAGCAGCTCTCAAGCCGGGACAGGGGGCGCGAAGACCCAGTACTTC.

In this sample, this clone turned up a few times. The chain combines TRBV7-2 with TRBJ1-4; D gene uncertain. The CDR3 has 17 amino acids. CDR1 is SGHTA, CDR2 FQGNSA, per germline. Trimming took 4 bases from V and 0 from J, leaving 15 bases between them. CDR3 protein: CASSSRGRGATNEKLFF. CDR3 nucleotides: TGTGCCAGCAGCTCCCGAGGTCGCGGAGCAACTAATGAAAAACTGTTTTTT.

The rearrangement links TRBV3-1 (or the pseudogene TRBV3-2) to TRBJ1-2, with D possibly TRBD1 on 6 matching bases. Germline V lookup: CDR1 LGHDT, CDR2 YNNKEL (reference sequence). Between the trimmed V and J ends, which lost 4 bases and 6 bases, there was a span of 15 bases. The CDR3 is 14 residues long. The DNA for the CDR3 is TGTGCCAGCAGCCCAACCGGGACATCTGATGGCTACACCTTC. This encodes CASSPTGTSDGYTF.

The chain is built from TRBV9 and TRBJ1-2; unclear D gene. CDR3 size: 14 residues. The ends were cut back, 0 bases at V and 8 bases at J, with 14 bases in the middle. Germline CDR1 SGDLS, CDR2 YYNGEE. CDR3 in amino acids: CASSVDHIRLGYTF. The DNA for the CDR3 is TGTGCCAGCAGCGTAGACCACATCAGGTTGGGCTACACCTTC. Based on the CDR3 plus reference TRBV9 and TRBJ1-2, the full variable domain is DSGVTQTPKHLITATGQRVTLRCSPRSGDLSVYWYQQSLDQGLQFLIQYYNGEERAKGNILERFSAQQFPDLHSELNLSSLELGDSALYFCASSVDHIRLGYTFGSGTRLTVV.

The V and J genes are TRBV7-2 and TRBJ2-7; TRBD2 agrees at 7 bases. V was clipped by 1 base and J by 3 bases; unmatched bases: 6. CDR1 and CDR2 (germline): SGHTA, FQGNSA. The CDR3 has 15 amino acids. In nucleotides, the CDR3 is TGTGCCAGCAGCTTAGTCGAGGGACTATTCTACGAGCAGTACTTC. Translated: CASSLVEGLFYEQYF.

The chain links TRBV3-1 (or the pseudogene TRBV3-2) to TRBJ1-6; no firm D call. Germline loops: CDR1 LGHDT, CDR2 YNNKEL (reference sequence). V was trimmed by 5 bases and J by 7 bases, leaving 15 bases between them. This CDR3 contains 15 residues. The CDR3 sequence is CASSSEQPPNSPLHF. In DNA form, the CDR3 reads TGTGCCAGCAGCTCCGAACAACCGCCGAATTCACCCCTCCACTTT.

This rearrangement joins TRBV28 to TRBJ1-3, with no clear D. CDR3 size: 14 residues. Germline V gives CDR1 MDHEN, CDR2 SYDVKM. Trimming took off 8 bases at V and 3 bases at J, with 14 bases between the two ends. CDR3 loop: CASVTPGDGNTIYF. In nucleotides, the CDR3 is TGTGCCAGCGTTACACCGGGAGATGGAAACACCATATATTTT.

The CDR3 bases are TGTGCCAGCATTCCGGGACAGGGCTCCTACGAGCAGTACTTC. This sequence encodes CASIPGQGSYEQYF. The genes are TRBV2 and TRBJ2-7, with TRBD1 matching over 9 bases. Losses at the gene ends were 7 bases for V and 0 bases for J; bases not matched to a gene: 4. The CDR3 runs 14 residues. Germline values: CDR1 SNHLY, CDR2 FYNNEI.

The chain uses TRBV7-3 and TRBJ2-7; a weak D match, TRBD2 (6 bases). The CDR3 totals 15 residues. The germline CDR1 and CDR2 sequences are SGHTA and FQGTGA. With 4 bases removed from V and 5 bases from J, the gap between germline ends came to 18 bases. CDR3 DNA: TGTGCCAGCAGCTCGTCGGGGACTGGCGGCGACGAGCAGTACTTC. Translation gives CASSSSGTGGDEQYF.